This T cell receptor (beta chain) stems from a study of CD8+ T cells in alopecia areata. Extracted RNA was reverse transcribed into cDNA, the sequencing template. The assay was immunoSEQ multiplex PCR, and TCRdb's table has in-frame clones only and misses some. Of 200,000 or so clones listed, just over 55% are singletons. Cell sorting on a FACSAria was used to separate CD4+ and CD8+ T cells from the PBMCs. The V gene's germline CDR1 is MNHNY and CDR2 SVGAGI (reference sequence). The CDR3 is 14 amino acids. V lost 6 bases, J lost 6 bases, and 8 bases stayed unmatched. The source material was CD8+ T cells sorted from blood. This chain uses TRBV6-6 with TRBJ2-3, with 8 bases fitting TRBD2. The source of this sequence is a human donor in good health. The DNA for the CDR3 is TGTGCCAGCAGCTACGGGGGGGGTATGGATACGCAGTATTTT. Encoded protein: CASSYGGGMDTQYF.